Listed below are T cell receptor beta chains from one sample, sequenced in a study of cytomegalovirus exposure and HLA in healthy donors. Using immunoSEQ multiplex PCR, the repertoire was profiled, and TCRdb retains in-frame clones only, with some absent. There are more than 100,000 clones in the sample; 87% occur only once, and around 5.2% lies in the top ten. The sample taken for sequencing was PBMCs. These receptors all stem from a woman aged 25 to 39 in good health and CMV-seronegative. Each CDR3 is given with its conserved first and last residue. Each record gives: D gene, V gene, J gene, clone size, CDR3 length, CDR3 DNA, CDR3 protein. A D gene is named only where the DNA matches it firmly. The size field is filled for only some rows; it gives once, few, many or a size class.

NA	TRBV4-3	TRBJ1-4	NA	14	TGCGCCAGCAGCCAAGGTCAGGGTAATGAAAAACTGTTTTTT	CASSQGQGNEKLFF
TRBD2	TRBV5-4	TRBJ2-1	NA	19	TGTGCCAGCAGACCCGGACTAGCGGGGGGGCGGAGCTCCTACAATGAGCAGTTCTTC	CASRPGLAGGRSSYNEQFF
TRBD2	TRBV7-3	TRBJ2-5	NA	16	TGTGCCAGCAGCTTTTGGGGCGGGGGGGACATGGAGACCCAGTACTTC	CASSFWGGGDMETQYF
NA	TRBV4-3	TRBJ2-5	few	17	TGCGCCAGCAGCCAAGATGGTCCCCACAGCAGACAAGAGACCCAGTACTTC	CASSQDGPHSRQETQYF
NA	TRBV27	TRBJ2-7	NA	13	TGTGCCAGCAGCCCATCCTTTCTAAAGGAGCAGTACTTC	CASSPSFLKEQYF
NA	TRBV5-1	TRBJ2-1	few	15	TGCGCCAGCAGCTTGGAAGCGCCAGAATACAATGAGCAGTTCTTC	CASSLEAPEYNEQFF
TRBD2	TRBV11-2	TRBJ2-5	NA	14	TGTGCCAGCAGTGAAATTTGGCGGGAGGTGACCCAGTACTTC	CASSEIWREVTQYF
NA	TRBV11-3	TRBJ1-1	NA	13	TGTGCCAGCAGCGCGAGGCGGAACACTGAAGCTTTCTTT	CASSARRNTEAFF
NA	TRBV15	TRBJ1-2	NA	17	TGTGCCACCAGCAGCCGGGAGGGGATAAGTTGGGACTATGGCTACACCTTC	CATSSREGISWDYGYTF
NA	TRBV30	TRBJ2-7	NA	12	TGTGCCTGGTCCAGGGGTTTCTACGAGCAGTACTTC	CAWSRGFYEQYF
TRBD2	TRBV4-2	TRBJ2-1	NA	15	TGTGCCAGCAGCCAAGGGCTAGCGGGTTACAATGAGCAGTTCTTC	CASSQGLAGYNEQFF
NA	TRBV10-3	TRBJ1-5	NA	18	TGTGCCATCAGTGAGTCCGGGGGGGGGTCGGGTAACAATCAGCCCCAGCATTTT	CAISESGGGSGNNQPQHF
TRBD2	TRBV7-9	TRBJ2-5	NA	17	TGTGCCAGCAGCCAAAGGGGTGGAGCGGGAAGGGCGGAGACCCAGTACTTC	CASSQRGGAGRAETQYF
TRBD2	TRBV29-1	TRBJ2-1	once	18	TGCAGCGTTCACGGGGTAGCGGGGGACCCCACCCCCTACAATGAGCAGTTCTTC	CSVHGVAGDPTPYNEQFF
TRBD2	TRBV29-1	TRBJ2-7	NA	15	TGCAGCGTTGAATTAGGACTAGCGGGAGCCCCCGAGCAGTACTTC	CSVELGLAGAPEQYF
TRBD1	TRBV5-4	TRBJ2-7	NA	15	TGTGCCAGCAGCTTGCCGGGACAGCTACCCTACGAGCAGTACTTC	CASSLPGQLPYEQYF
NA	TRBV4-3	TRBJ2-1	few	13	TGCGCCAGCAGCCGAGACTATTACAATGAGCAGTTCTTC	CASSRDYYNEQFF
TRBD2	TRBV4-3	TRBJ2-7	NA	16	TGCGCCAGCAGCCAAGGGACTAGCGGGAGAGGGTACGAGCAGTACTTC	CASSQGTSGRGYEQYF
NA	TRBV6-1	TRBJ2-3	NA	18	TGTGCCAGCAGTGAAGAGACGTCTTTGGGGACTGGCACAGATACGCAGTATTTT	CASSEETSLGTGTDTQYF
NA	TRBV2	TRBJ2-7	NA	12	TGTGCCACCGGGATTGTCTCCTACGAGCAGTACTTC	CATGIVSYEQYF
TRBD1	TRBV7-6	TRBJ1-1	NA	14	TGTGCCAGCAGCGCGGGACAGGAGGACACTGAAGCTTTCTTT	CASSAGQEDTEAFF
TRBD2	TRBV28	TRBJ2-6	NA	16	TGTGCCAGCAGTCTCCGGGGGGGTGCGGGGGCCAACGTCCTGCCTTTC	CASSLRGGAGANVLPF
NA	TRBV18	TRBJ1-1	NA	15	TGTGCCAGCTCACCACCCGGAGGACGGGACACTGAAGCTTTCTTT	CASSPPGGRDTEAFF
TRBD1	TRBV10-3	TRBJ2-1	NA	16	TGTGCCATCAGTGATTCTAACAGGGGGCAGGGCAATGAGCAGTTCTTC	CAISDSNRGQGNEQFF
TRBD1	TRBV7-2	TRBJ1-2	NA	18	TGTGCCAGCAGCACACCGCCGACAGGGGGAATTGGTCACTATGGCTACACCTTC	CASSTPPTGGIGHYGYTF
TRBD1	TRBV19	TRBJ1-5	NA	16	TGTGCCAGTAGTATGCAGGGGGAAGGTTTCAATCAGCCCCAGCATTTT	CASSMQGEGFNQPQHF
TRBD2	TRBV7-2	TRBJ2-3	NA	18	TGTGCCAGCAGCTTAGCGAACTTAGCGGGAGGACCGACAGATACGCAGTATTTT	CASSLANLAGGPTDTQYF
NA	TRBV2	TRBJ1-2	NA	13	TGTGCCAGCAGTGACCAGGGGTGGAGTGGCTACACCTTC	CASSDQGWSGYTF
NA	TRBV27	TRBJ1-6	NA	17	TGTGCCAGCAGTTTATCAGGGAGCCAATTCTATAATTCACCCCTCCACTTT	CASSLSGSQFYNSPLHF
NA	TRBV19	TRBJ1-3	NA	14	TGTGCCAGTAGTATACAGGGAAGAGGAAACACCATATATTTT	CASSIQGRGNTIYF
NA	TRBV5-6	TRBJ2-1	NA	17	TGTGCCAGCAGCTATGGAAGCTACGGCTTAGCCCACAATGAGCAGTTCTTC	CASSYGSYGLAHNEQFF
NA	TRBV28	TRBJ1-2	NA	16	TGTGCCAGCAGTTTCGGCGTTTCTACAGTAGGCTATGGCTACACCTTC	CASSFGVSTVGYGYTF
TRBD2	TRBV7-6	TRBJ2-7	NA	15	TGTGCCAGCAGCCCGATAGCGGGAGGGCCGGGTGAGCAGTACTTC	CASSPIAGGPGEQYF
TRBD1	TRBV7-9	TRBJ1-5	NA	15	TGTTCCAGCAGCTTGCAGGGGGCAGGGAATCAGCCCCAGCATTTT	CSSSLQGAGNQPQHF
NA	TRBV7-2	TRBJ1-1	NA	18	TGTGCCAGCAGCTTAGGGTTTATTGGGGGCAGGGTTAGGACTGAAGCTTTCTTT	CASSLGFIGGRVRTEAFF
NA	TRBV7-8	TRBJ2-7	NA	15	TGTGCCAGCAGCTTAGAGGACTACCTCTCCTACGAGCAGTACTTC	CASSLEDYLSYEQYF
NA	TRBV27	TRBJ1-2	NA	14	TGTGCCAGCAGTTGGACAGCGGATTCCTATGGCTACACCTTC	CASSWTADSYGYTF
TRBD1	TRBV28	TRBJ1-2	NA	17	TGTGCCAGCAGTCAAACATCCCCGGGACAGGGGGCGTGGGGCTACACCTTC	CASSQTSPGQGAWGYTF
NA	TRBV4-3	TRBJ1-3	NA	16	TGCGCCAGCAGCCAAGACCGGGAGAACTCTGGAAACACCATATATTTT	CASSQDRENSGNTIYF
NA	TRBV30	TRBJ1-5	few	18	TGTGCCTGGAGGCTTAGGGCAGGGGCTAGGTTTATCAATCAGCCCCAGCATTTT	CAWRLRAGARFINQPQHF
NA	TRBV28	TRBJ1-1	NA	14	TGTGCCAGCAGTTTAGTGGGGGGGTACACTGAAGCTTTCTTT	CASSLVGGYTEAFF
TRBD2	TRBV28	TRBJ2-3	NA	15	TGTGCCAGCAGTTTAATGGCGGGAGGGGCAGATACGCAGTATTTT	CASSLMAGGADTQYF
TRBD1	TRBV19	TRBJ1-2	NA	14	TGTGCCAGTAGTCCAGGGGGCGTCGACTATGGCTACACCTTC	CASSPGGVDYGYTF
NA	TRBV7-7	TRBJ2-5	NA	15	TGTGCTAGCAGCCGCGAAGGAGGCACCCGGGAGACCCAGTACTTC	CASSREGGTRETQYF
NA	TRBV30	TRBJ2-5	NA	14	TGTGCCTGGAGTGGAGCGGCGATGGGAGAGACCCAGTACTTC	CAWSGAAMGETQYF
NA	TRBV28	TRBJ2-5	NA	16	TGTGCCAGCAGCCCCTTGAGATATGACAGGCGGAAGACCCAGTACTTC	CASSPLRYDRRKTQYF
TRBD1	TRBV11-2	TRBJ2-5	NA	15	TGTGCCAGCCACGAGGGGGCTGGGTCGGGGGAGACCCAGTACTTC	CASHEGAGSGETQYF
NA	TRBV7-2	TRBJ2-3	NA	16	TGTGCCAGCAGCCCCCGCCTGTCAGGGTATCCAGATACGCAGTATTTT	CASSPRLSGYPDTQYF
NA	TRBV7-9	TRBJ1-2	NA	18	TGTGCCAGCAGCTTTTCCCTCCCCCCAGGGGACGCTAACTATGGCTACACCTTC	CASSFSLPPGDANYGYTF
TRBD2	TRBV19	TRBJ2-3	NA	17	TGTGCCAGTAGTATCGAGGGGAGCGGGGGAAATTTGCGTACGCAGTATTTT	CASSIEGSGGNLRTQYF
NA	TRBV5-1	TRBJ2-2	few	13	TGCGCCAGCAGCTACGGGGGCACCGGGGAGCTGTTTTTT	CASSYGGTGELFF
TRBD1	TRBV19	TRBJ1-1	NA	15	TGTGCCAGTAGTATTGGGGCAGGGGGGAACACTGAAGCTTTCTTT	CASSIGAGGNTEAFF
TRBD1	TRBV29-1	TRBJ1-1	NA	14	TGCAGCGTCGCCGCGACAGGGGGGAACACTGAAGCTTTCTTT	CSVAATGGNTEAFF
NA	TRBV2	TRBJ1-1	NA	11	TGTGCCAGCAGTGAAATGGGCCCCGTTTTCTTT	CASSEMGPVFF